This record looks at one TCR beta chain sequence and its context. Its antigen is still unknown. The data were taken from a study of T cell repertoires and HLA-DP antigens. Pre-culture CD4+ samples were sequenced deeply, targeting fewer than 250,000 T cell genomes. Assay: immunoSEQ multiplex PCR; the TCRdb copy retains only in-frame clones and omits some. This sample has about 89,000 clones, with about nine tenths found just once. Trimming left V 7 bases short and J 3 bases short, with 13 bases between. Germline V gene sequence: CDR1 MNHNY, CDR2 SVGAGI (reference sequence). This CDR3 region has 14 residues.

The source is a middle-aged man in good health and CMV-seronegative. Sequencing was carried out using CD4+ T cells from PBMCs. The chain employs TRBV6-6 and TRBJ1-3, with D possibly matching TRBD1 (6 bases). CDR3 residues: CASKRQELGNTIYF. The CDR3 region has the DNA TGTGCCAGCAAACGACAGGAGCTTGGAAACACCATATATTTT.